Listed below are T cell receptor beta chains from one sample, sequenced in a study of T cell repertoires in cytomegalovirus infection. Antigens of these TCRs are unknown. TCRdb reanalysed the reads using MiXCR and keeps one entry per CDR3 protein. The table has approximately 590,000 distinct CDR3 sequences, 40% seen once. The source material was cultured PBMCs, sampled from culture after CMV antigen stimulation. The receptors derive from a human donor in good health (CMV status not recorded). Some clones in this sample may be carry-over from other donors' samples. Both conserved end residues are part of each CDR3. Fields, in order: D gene, J gene, V gene, CDR3 protein. A D gene is named only where the DNA matches it firmly.

. TRBJ2-1 TRBV19 CARRQGEGSSYNEQFF
TRBD2 TRBJ2-5 TRBV20-1 CSARAPRRGKETQYF
TRBD1 TRBJ1-2 TRBV6-5 CASSFLPGQLYGYTF
. TRBJ1-5 TRBV10-1 CASSPEVNQPQHF
. TRBJ2-7 TRBV19 CASSEGGVTRAQYF
. TRBJ1-3 TRBV5-4 CASSNGQRNTIYF
TRBD1 TRBJ2-3 TRBV6-5 CASSTGGSDTQYF
TRBD2 TRBJ2-4 TRBV20-1 CSARPLGTSENIQYF
. TRBJ2-7 TRBV11-2 CASSFPAVYEQYF
. TRBJ2-7 TRBV7-2 CASAKRAATYEQYF
. TRBJ2-3 TRBV28 CASSPSSYTQYF
. TRBJ1-1 TRBV7-9 CASSSGNRMNTEAFF
. TRBJ2-7 TRBV25-1 CASSEFSGRTYEQYF
TRBD2 TRBJ2-3 TRBV6-5 CASSSETSGGVLSTDTQYF
. TRBJ2-1 TRBV11-2 CASSQSSSYNEQFF
. TRBJ2-1 TRBV7-6 CASSLISGEDSYNEQFF
. TRBJ2-3 TRBV7-6 CASSLNSGTDTQYF
TRBD2 TRBJ2-1 TRBV6-1 CASSYGLAGKASYNEQFF
TRBD1 TRBJ2-7 TRBV2 CASSIGQVWYEQYF
TRBD1 TRBJ2-7 TRBV11-2 CASSVTGGAAWDQYF
TRBD2 TRBJ2-1 TRBV5-4 CASSPGGLPYNEQFF
. TRBJ2-1 TRBV2 CASSESRNNEQFF
. TRBJ2-7 TRBV7-2 CASSAHGGDSYEQYF
. TRBJ1-5 TRBV7-2 CASSLTAAYSNQPQHF
. TRBJ2-1 TRBV7-2 CASSLTGQGSNEQFF
. TRBJ2-5 TRBV4-3 CASSQDDYRETQYF
TRBD1 TRBJ1-2 TRBV6-6 CASRRTGADGYTF
. TRBJ2-5 TRBV12-3/TRBV12-4 CASSERRRGLSPVLQTQYF
TRBD2 TRBJ2-3 TRBV20-1 CSARKGLAGAISTDTQYF
. TRBJ2-1 TRBV19 CASSGFGTASSYNEQFF
TRBD1 TRBJ2-7 TRBV7-9 CASSSRDSISYEQYF
TRBD1 TRBJ2-1 TRBV6-1 CASSYRRDSLDNEQFF
. TRBJ2-7 TRBV5-4 CASSLGLGSFYEQYF
. TRBJ1-1 TRBV2 CASSERSTEAFF
TRBD2 TRBJ2-2 TRBV18 CASSPRAGLNTGELFF
. TRBJ1-5 TRBV7-2 CASSLTLQVGDQLQHF
. TRBJ1-1 TRBV19 CASHAPPLPSGAFF
. TRBJ2-2 TRBV6-1 CASTEKRTPGGELFF
. TRBJ1-1 TRBV29-1 CSDKNTEAFF
. TRBJ2-5 TRBV7-7 CASSLVLVGETQYF
. TRBJ2-5 TRBV7-9 CASSRDQGETQYF
TRBD1 TRBJ2-7 TRBV5-4 CASSAPPGQGEYEQYF
. TRBJ1-3 TRBV7-6 CASSLMAKLSGNTIYF
. TRBJ1-4 TRBV20-1 CSAKFAGSEKLFF
. TRBJ1-2 TRBV7-2 CASSLVAGYGYTF
TRBD1 TRBJ1-5 TRBV2 CASSQGAQPQHF
. TRBJ2-5 TRBV2 CASIRGLRAGWETQYF
TRBD1 TRBJ1-1 TRBV7-2 CASSSRTGGGSAFF
. TRBJ2-7 TRBV12-3/TRBV12-4 CASTFSRATSIREQYF
. TRBJ2-1 TRBV7-7 CASSLGSGDEQFF
TRBD1 TRBJ1-1 TRBV7-2 CASSLARSGGANTEAFF
TRBD2 TRBJ2-1 TRBV6-6 CASSIPGLAGGDKQFF
. TRBJ1-5 TRBV7-8 CASSLGTKGNQPQHF
. TRBJ1-2 TRBV5-1 CASSMDGHYGYTF
TRBD2 TRBJ2-1 TRBV7-2 CASKPGGAGNEQFF
. TRBJ1-6 TRBV4-1 CASSQTTGSSGSPLHF
. TRBJ1-4 TRBV4-3 CASSQDLIRELTNEKLFF
. TRBJ1-1 TRBV6-2/TRBV6-3 CASRLGGGTEAFF
. TRBJ2-1 TRBV2 CASSEAGHNEQFF
TRBD1 TRBJ1-1 TRBV12-5 CASGLGGQATEAFF